A single sample is the source of the 9 T cell receptor beta chains below, sequenced in a study of cytomegalovirus exposure and HLA in healthy donors. PCR primers comprised 60 Vbeta and 13 Jbeta primers. Produced via immunoSEQ multiplex PCR; TCRdb's table is partial and in-frame only. The table lists 65,000 to 95,000 clones, 60% to 85% of them singletons. The sequencing input was PBMCs. The source of these receptors is a male donor in good health and CMV-seropositive.

The rearrangement links TRBV5-5 to TRBJ1-4; 8 bases fit TRBD1. The germline V gene encodes CDR1 SGHKS and CDR2 YYEKEE (reference sequence). CDR3 length: 13 amino acids. V trimming: 2 bases; J trimming: 7 bases; junction bases outside the gene matches: 1. Written as DNA, the CDR3 is TGTGCCAGCAGCTTAGGACAGGGTGAAAAACTGTTTTTT. Translating it yields CASSLGQGEKLFF.

This chain connects TRBV29-1 to TRBJ1-1; possible D gene TRBD1, 5 bases. Germline CDR1 and CDR2: SQVTM and ANQGSEA. The germline V and J ends were trimmed by 3 bases and 6 bases, with 14 bases remaining between them. The CDR3 totals 13 residues. CDR3 region: CSVEPGWRAEAFF. The CDR3 coding sequence is TGCAGCGTTGAGCCAGGGTGGAGGGCTGAAGCTTTCTTT.

This chain joins TRBV6-1 and TRBJ1-1; D remains ambiguous. The germline gives CDR1 MNHNS, CDR2 SASEGT. V lost 0 bases, J lost 3 bases, and 8 bases lay in between. The CDR3 runs to 14 residues. For the CDR3, the DNA is TGTGCCAGCAGTGAAGCGCCTGGCTACACTGAAGCTTTCTTT. This encodes CASSEAPGYTEAFF.

The chain uses TRBV7-8 and TRBJ2-3; TRBD2 agrees at 7 bases. V lost 5 bases, J lost 2 bases, and 13 bases stayed unmatched. CDR3 length: 17 amino acids. Germline lookup yields CDR1 SGHVS and CDR2 FQNEAQ. CDR3 region: CASSLPPLAYVTDTQYF. The CDR3 bases are TGTGCCAGCAGCCTTCCGCCACTAGCGTATGTCACAGATACGCAGTATTTT.

The V and J genes are TRBV25-1 and TRBJ1-1; TRBD1 is a possible D gene (5 bases). Trimming shortened V by 4 bases and J by 5 bases, and 11 bases separated the two germline ends. CDR1 MGHDK and CDR2 SYGVNS come from the germline V gene. This CDR3 comprises 13 residues. The CDR3 nucleotides read TGTGCCAGCAGTGTAACAGGTGTTACTGAAGCTTTCTTT. Translation: CASSVTGVTEAFF.

Points on this clone: One end of the junction is discordant with germline, which a read error may explain. CDR3 amino acids: CASVDRLNPGELFF. DNA for the CDR3: TGTGCCAGCGTGGACAGGCTGAACCCCGGGGAGCTGTTTTTT. The chain carries TRBV28 and TRBJ2-2, with 7 bases matching TRBD1. The germline V gene has CDR1 MDHEN and CDR2 SYDVKM. The CDR3 covers 14 residues.

V usage is TRBV6-5 and J usage is TRBJ1-1; D is unresolved. Germline loops: CDR1 MNHEY, CDR2 SVGAGI. V was pared by 4 bases and J by 1 base, with 10 bases between. This CDR3 spans 14 amino acids. The CDR3 coding sequence is TGTGCCAGCAGTTCGCACGGAGAGAACACTGAAGCTTTCTTT. Amino acids: CASSSHGENTEAFF.

The chain combines TRBV19 with TRBJ2-3; D possibly corresponds to TRBD1 (6 bases). V was cut by 9 bases and J by 4 bases, with 17 bases left in between. Germline V gene lookup returns CDR1 LNHDA and CDR2 SQIVND (reference sequence). The CDR3 is 14 amino acids. CDR3 coding DNA: TGTGCCAGCCAAAGAACAGGGATCCCAGATACGCAGTATTTT. Translating it yields CASQRTGIPDTQYF.

The chain has TRBV27 and TRBJ2-7; 7 bases fit TRBD1. Trimming removed 6 bases from V and 0 bases from J; junction bases left unmatched: 8. CDR3 size: 15 residues. Germline CDR1 is MNHEY and CDR2 is SMNVEV (reference sequence). CDR3 in DNA: TGTGCCAGCAGCTGGGACAGAACATACTCCTACGAGCAGTACTTC. Protein: CASSWDRTYSYEQYF.